A single TCR beta chain is shown here with its context. Antigen unknown. The record originates from a study of identical twins. A single record per CDR3 protein comes from TCRdb applying MiXCR to the 5' RACE reads. This table holds under 300,000 distinct CDR3 sequences, approximately 11% found once. Study findings and constraints: Modelling underestimated the level of out-of-frame TCR alpha sharing observed in monozygotic twins.

Germline assignment: CDR1 SGHTA and CDR2 FQGNSA. The CDR3 length is 14 residues. V was shortened by 1 base and J by 4 bases, with 10 bases between the two germline ends. This sample was shared with a second study, whose subject was yellow fever vaccine responses in identical twins.

Sequences were obtained from memory (CD45RO+) T cells sorted from blood. The gene calls are TRBV7-2 and TRBJ1-1; a weak D match, TRBD1 (5 bases). The source is a woman aged 18-35 years in good health. CDR3 region: CASSLDGARTEAFF. CDR3 sequence (DNA): TGTGCCAGCAGCTTAGATGGGGCTCGCACTGAAGCTTTCTTT.